This T cell receptor beta chain was recorded in a study of identical twins. In germline, CDR1 is SGDLS, CDR2 YYNGEE. With V trimmed by 1 base and J by 4 bases, 8 bases remained unmatched. The CDR3 consists of 16 residues. MiXCR, applied by TCRdb to the 5' RACE reads, yields one record per CDR3 protein. The sample shows about 280,000 distinct CDR3 sequences, around 8.8% of them seen only once. Many counts were recorded for this clonotype. The target antigen is unknown. Among all donors, each was a healthy Caucasian. Study outcomes and limitations: Models underestimated how often monozygotic twins shared out-of-frame TCR alpha.

The data also belong to a second study, concerning yellow fever vaccine responses in identical twins.

J is TRBJ2-1 and V is TRBV9; 7 positions match TRBD1. The sequenced material came from memory (CD45RO+) T cells sorted from blood. This clonotype was obtained from a woman younger than 35 in good health. This CDR3 reads CASSVTDRPRYNEQFF. The CDR3 nucleotides read TGTGCCAGCAGCGTAACGGACAGGCCGAGATACAATGAGCAGTTCTTC.